One sample yielded the 19 T cell receptor beta chains listed below, sequenced in a study of metastatic and nonmetastatic thyroid tumors. All patients reached thyroid surgery having received no treatment beforehand. TCRdb ran MiXCR on the PCR reads. Among about 38,000 clones listed, 25% to 30% were seen once. Sequenced: blood. The receptors come from a female donor with papillary thyroid cancer or a benign thyroid nodule (not recorded which). Some clones in this sample may be carry-over from other donors' samples.

As regards this clone: A much bigger clone sits one base away, suggesting this may be a read error. The sample holds other DNA sequences that translate to the same CDR3. The V gene is TRBV9, the J gene TRBJ2-3, with D possibly matching TRBD1 (6 bases). Germline V gives CDR1 SGDLS, CDR2 YYNGEE. The CDR3 consists of 14 residues. V lost 5 bases and J 6 bases, leaving 16 bases between the germline ends. The CDR3 bases are TGTGCCAGCAGTGGTGGGAATCAGGGGGATACGCAGTATTTT. It encodes CASSGGNQGDTQYF.

This clone was detected a few times. The J gene is TRBJ2-7, the V gene TRBV10-3, with D tentatively TRBD1 (5 bases). CDR1 and CDR2 (germline): ENHRY, SYGVKD. The CDR3 sequence is 14 residues long. The V and J ends lost 1 base and 5 bases respectively, with 12 bases between them. CDR3 residues: CAISEFRGRHEQYF. CDR3 nucleotide sequence: TGTGCCATCAGTGAGTTTAGGGGTCGGCACGAGCAGTACTTC.

The chain couples TRBV7-8 to TRBJ2-7; D may be TRBD1 (5 bases). Per germline, CDR1 SGHVS and CDR2 FQNEAQ. The CDR3 runs 16 residues. V was cut by 0 bases and J by 3 bases, with 15 bases left in between. The CDR3 loop reads CASSLADPTENYEQYF. Written as DNA, the CDR3 is TGTGCCAGCAGCTTAGCTGATCCGACAGAAAACTACGAGCAGTACTTC.

The gene calls are TRBV11-1 and TRBJ2-3; D uncertain. The CDR3 contains 16 residues. CDR1 and CDR2 from the germline V gene are SGHAT and FQDESV (reference sequence). V was trimmed by 2 bases and J by 2 bases, leaving 14 bases between them. The CDR3 DNA follows: TGTGCCAGCAGCTTATACCTAACGGTAGACACAGATACGCAGTATTTT. It encodes CASSLYLTVDTDTQYF.

CDR3 in amino acids: CSARDEKRSGNTIYF. The DNA of the CDR3 is TGCAGTGCTAGAGATGAAAAGCGCTCTGGAAACACCATATATTTT. The V gene is TRBV20-1, the J gene TRBJ1-3; D is unclear. CDR3 length equals 15 residues. Looked up from germline, CDR1 is DFQATT and CDR2 is SNEGSKA (reference sequence). Trimming left V 0 bases short and J 0 bases short, with 9 bases between.

V usage is TRBV7-2 and J usage is TRBJ2-7; possibly TRBD2 for D (6 bases). Trimming cost V 5 bases and J 6 bases, with 14 bases left between them. Germline V CDR1 and CDR2: SGHTA, FQGNSA. The CDR3 covers 13 residues. CDR3 DNA sequence: TGTGCCAGCAGCCCCCACGGGGGATTCGAGCAGTACTTC. It encodes CASSPHGGFEQYF.

This clone was recorded many times. The V and J genes are TRBV24-1 and TRBJ2-4; D is unclear. Trimming pared 3 bases from V and 8 bases from J, leaving 16 bases between. The CDR3 extends over 15 amino acids. CDR1 is KGHDR and CDR2 is SFDVKD in the germline V gene. CDR3 in DNA: TGTGCCACCAGTGATCCTTGGGGATTGGTGGACATTCAGTACTTC. This gives the protein CATSDPWGLVDIQYF.

The gene calls are TRBV20-1 and TRBJ2-1; perhaps TRBD2 as D (6 bases). The V end was cut by 6 bases, the J end by 2 bases, with 17 bases between. CDR3 length: 15 amino acids. Germline V CDR1 and CDR2: DFQATT, SNEGSKA (reference sequence). CDR3 loop: CSAAFGTPTYNEQFF. Here the CDR3 DNA reads TGCAGTGCCGCCTTTGGGACTCCGACCTACAATGAGCAGTTCTTC.

This chain uses TRBV11-3 with TRBJ2-7; D ambiguous. The CDR3 spans 15 residues. Germline V gene sequence: CDR1 SGHNT, CDR2 YENEEA. Deletions cut 5 bases from V and 1 base from J, with 15 bases between. The CDR3 DNA follows: TGTGCCAGCAGCCCAGATGGGGTGTCTTCCTACGAGCAGTACTTC. Translated: CASSPDGVSSYEQYF.

The genes are TRBV7-9 and TRBJ2-7; the D gene is possibly TRBD2 (5 bases). Germline loops: CDR1 SEHNR, CDR2 FQNEAQ (reference sequence). Trimming took off 1 base at V and 3 bases at J, with 7 bases between the two ends. The length of the CDR3 is 13 residues. CDR3 nucleotides: TGTGCCAGCAGCTTAGGGACTCTCTACGAGCAGTACTTC. Its translation: CASSLGTLYEQYF.

The gene calls are TRBV13 and TRBJ1-1; D not resolved. From germline, CDR1 is PRHDT and CDR2 FYEKMQ (reference sequence). The CDR3 spans 13 residues. Trimming took off 0 bases at V and 4 bases at J, with 6 bases between the two ends. The CDR3 sequence: CASSLGEITEAFF. The CDR3 DNA sequence: TGTGCCAGCAGCTTAGGGGAGATCACTGAAGCTTTCTTT.

The V call is TRBV6-1, the J call TRBJ1-2; no clear D. The V gene's germline CDR1 is MNHNS and CDR2 SASEGT. The V end was cut by 3 bases, the J end by 8 bases, with 7 bases between. This CDR3 has 11 residues. The DNA of the CDR3 is TGTGCCAGCAGTGACCAAGTGGGCTACACCTTC. The encoded protein is CASSDQVGYTF.

This clone was observed once. At one end the junction does not follow the germline gene, possibly because of a read error. The V call is TRBV19, the J call TRBJ2-5, with a weak D call TRBD1 (5 bases). Germline CDR1 and CDR2: LNHDA and SQIVND (reference sequence). The CDR3 length is 18 residues. The CDR3 loop is CASSVVDTDQIFQEAQYF. CDR3 DNA: TGTGCCAGTAGTGTAGTGGACACGGACCAAATTTTCCAAGAGGCCCAGTACTTC.

This clone was counted ten times or more. The CDR3 loop reads CAWSVQSLSPMNTEAFF. Written as DNA, the CDR3 is TGTGCCTGGAGTGTACAAAGTCTCAGCCCAATGAACACTGAAGCTTTCTTT. This chain links TRBV30 with TRBJ1-1; D gene ambiguous. This CDR3 has 17 residues. Per germline, CDR1 GTSNPN and CDR2 SVGIG (reference sequence). The V end lost 0 bases, the J end lost 0 bases, and 17 bases lay between the germline ends.

This clone occurred many times. The chain recombines TRBV5-8 with TRBJ2-3; D is undetermined. The CDR3 has 12 amino acids. Germline-derived CDR1 and CDR2 are SGHTS and YDEGEE. V lost 0 bases and J lost 4, with 3 bases in between. The CDR3 DNA reads TGTGCCAGCAGCTTGGAACCAGATACGCAGTATTTT. Translating it yields CASSLEPDTQYF.

Only a few counts were recorded for this clone. The V and J genes are TRBV6-1 and TRBJ1-1, with 7 nucleotides matching TRBD1. V was clipped by 6 bases and J by 11 bases; unmatched bases: 9. Germline loops: CDR1 MNHNS, CDR2 SASEGT. The CDR3 runs to 12 residues. The CDR3 is CASRNPGQPAFF. Here the CDR3 DNA reads TGTGCCAGCAGGAACCCGGGACAGCCCGCTTTCTTT.

The chain couples TRBV28 to TRBJ2-7, with TRBD1 matching over 8 bases. The CDR3 contains 15 residues. Trimming at V came to 5 bases and at J to 5 bases, leaving 11 bases not matched to a gene. Germline loops: CDR1 MDHEN, CDR2 SYDVKM. This CDR3 reads CASSPPVQGADEQYF. CDR3 nucleotide sequence: TGTGCCAGCAGTCCCCCGGTCCAGGGGGCGGACGAGCAGTACTTC. Full variable domain (remainder filled in from reference TRBV28 and TRBJ2-7): DVKVTQSSRYLVKRTGEKVFLECVQDMDHENMFWYRQDPGLGLRLIYFSYDVKMKEKGDIPEGYSVSREKKERFSLILESASTNQTSMYLCASSPPVQGADEQYFGPGTRLTVT.

J is TRBJ1-2 and V is TRBV6-1; no clear D gene. Germline lookup yields CDR1 MNHNS and CDR2 SASEGT. The V end lost 6 bases, the J end lost 5 bases, and 13 bases lay between the germline ends. There are 13 residues in the CDR3. DNA for the CDR3: TGTGCCAGCAGGTCCGGTACACTTTATGGCTACACCTTC. This sequence encodes CASRSGTLYGYTF.

The V gene is TRBV7-2, the J gene TRBJ2-1; 7 nucleotides match TRBD1. Looked up from germline, CDR1 is SGHTA and CDR2 is FQGNSA. This CDR3 contains 15 residues. Trimming took 0 bases from V and 5 from J; bases not matched to a gene: 4. The CDR3: CASSLAGTANNEQFF. In nucleotides, the CDR3 is TGTGCCAGCAGCTTAGCCGGGACAGCCAACAATGAGCAGTTCTTC.